Reported below is one TCR beta chain. The sample originates from a study of blood T cell repertoires in COVID-19. Study in general: The cDNA or gDNA used as material had been derived from T cells, B-cell-depleted T cells, or PBMCs.

Profiled with immunoSEQ multiplex PCR; TCRdb holds only in-frame clones, not every one. The data contain some 430,000 clones, less than 95% of them singletons. In germline, CDR1 is SGHDN, CDR2 FVKESK. The CDR3 has 15 residues. V lost 1 base and J lost 6; bases outside the gene matches: 7. The sample was PBMCs or T cells enriched from blood (not recorded which). The origin of this receptor is a man aged 18 to 29 who had recovered from COVID-19. The chain uses TRBV14 and TRBJ2-7; 9 nucleotides agree with TRBD2. CDR3: CASSQVGGRAGEQYF. The DNA for the CDR3 is TGTGCCAGCAGCCAAGTCGGCGGGAGGGCGGGCGAGCAGTACTTC.